The 17 T cell receptor beta chains listed next were all sequenced from one sample in a study of OX40 agonist ivuxolimab in advanced cancers. Using immunoSEQ multiplex PCR, the repertoire was profiled, and TCRdb retains in-frame clones only, with some absent. The sample lists 30,000 to 45,000 clones; around 90% were seen once. Specimen: CD4+ or CD8+ T cells sorted from blood, collected in a trial of the OX40 agonist ivuxolimab. The receptors here all came from an adult with an advanced solid tumor such as melanoma, head and neck, liver or kidney cancer.

V is TRBV9 and J is TRBJ2-1; the D is unclear. CDR1 and CDR2 from the germline V gene are SGDLS and YYNGEE. The CDR3 consists of 16 residues. V lost 4 bases to trimming and J lost 4 bases, with 18 bases between them. The CDR3 reads CASSSHSTTQYNEQFF. As DNA, the CDR3 is TGTGCCAGCAGCTCCCACTCCACGACTCAATACAATGAGCAGTTCTTC.

The V gene is TRBV7-6, the J gene TRBJ2-7; TRBD1 matches 9 bases. The CDR3 totals 13 residues. Germline trimming cut 4 bases from V and 5 bases from J; bases unmatched to any gene: 3. The germline V gene has CDR1 SGHVS and CDR2 FNYEAQ. The CDR3 DNA reads as TGTGCCAGCAGCTACTGGACAGGGGACGAGCAGTACTTC. Amino acid sequence: CASSYWTGDEQYF.

The genes are TRBV5-5 and TRBJ1-2; D remains ambiguous. From germline, CDR1 is SGHKS and CDR2 YYEKEE (reference sequence). Trimming pared 0 bases from V and 7 bases from J, leaving 13 bases between. The CDR3 has 14 residues. CDR3 bases: TGTGCCAGCAGCTTGGAATCCTATTGGGGTGGCTACACCTTC. Translation gives CASSLESYWGGYTF.

The rearrangement links TRBV10-3 to TRBJ2-2; D remains ambiguous. Germline assignment: CDR1 ENHRY and CDR2 SYGVKD. CDR3 size: 15 residues. V dropped 0 bases and J dropped 2 bases, with 7 bases sitting between them. DNA for the CDR3: TGTGCCATCAGTGAGTCCAATGTAAACACCGGGGAGCTGTTTTTT. This codes for CAISESNVNTGELFF.

This clone was observed a handful of times. The rearrangement joins TRBV19 to TRBJ1-1; no firm D call. The V gene lost 2 bases and the J gene lost 5 bases, with 9 bases spanning the gap. The CDR3 covers 13 residues. Germline-derived CDR1 and CDR2 are LNHDA and SQIVND (reference sequence). CDR3 region: CASSILAGTEAFF. The CDR3 DNA sequence: TGTGCCAGTAGTATACTTGCCGGGACTGAAGCTTTCTTT.

V is TRBV7-8 and J is TRBJ2-7; D is ambiguous. The CDR3 consists of 16 residues. Germline assignment: CDR1 SGHVS and CDR2 FQNEAQ. Trimming pared 0 bases from V and 0 bases from J, leaving 12 bases between. The CDR3: CASSLAGQQSSYEQYF. DNA for the CDR3: TGTGCCAGCAGCTTAGCTGGTCAGCAGAGCTCCTACGAGCAGTACTTC.

V usage is TRBV28 and J usage is TRBJ2-2; the match to TRBD2 covers 7 bases. Germline assignment: CDR1 MDHEN and CDR2 SYDVKM. The CDR3 is made up of 13 amino acids. After removal of 8 bases from V and 1 base from J, the junction contained 1 base not matched to a gene. Here the CDR3 reads CASQRGNTGELFF. The CDR3 nucleotides are TGTGCCAGCCAGCGGGGGAACACCGGGGAGCTGTTTTTT.

The chain carries TRBV14 and TRBJ2-5; D is unclear. The CDR3 extends over 14 amino acids. CDR1 is SGHDN and CDR2 is FVKESK in the germline V gene. Trimming pared 4 bases from V and 0 bases from J, leaving 9 bases between. Written as DNA, the CDR3 is TGTGCCAGCAGCCGCACCCCCTACCAAGAGACCCAGTACTTC. Translation gives CASSRTPYQETQYF. The full variable domain, rest sourced from reference TRBV14 and TRBJ2-5, is EAGVTQFPSHSVIEKGQTVTLRCDPISGHDNLYWYRRVMGKEIKFLLHFVKESKQDESGMPNNRFLAERTGGTYSTLKVQPAELEDSGVYFCASSRTPYQETQYFGPGTRLLVL.

This chain connects TRBV15 to TRBJ2-7, with 9 nucleotides matching TRBD2. The CDR3 is 18 residues long. V lost 0 bases and J lost 6; bases outside the gene matches: 15. The germline V gene has CDR1 LNHNV and CDR2 YYDKDF (reference sequence). This CDR3 reads CATSRDFSGRSPPTEQYF. In DNA form, the CDR3 reads TGTGCCACCAGCAGAGATTTTAGCGGGAGATCTCCCCCGACCGAGCAGTACTTC.

The chain has TRBV5-8 and TRBJ2-3; tentatively, D is TRBD1 or TRBD2 (6 bases each). CDR1 and CDR2 from the germline V gene are SGHTS and YDEGEE. The CDR3 covers 14 residues. V lost 7 bases, J lost 2 bases, and 14 bases lay in between. CDR3: CASGGQRSTDTQYF. CDR3 in DNA: TGTGCCAGCGGGGGGCAGAGGTCCACAGATACGCAGTATTTT.

The genes are TRBV6-5 and TRBJ2-7; tentative D call: TRBD1 (5 bases). The germline CDR1 and CDR2 sequences are MNHEY and SVGAGI. The CDR3 spans 13 residues. V was pared by 2 bases and J by 4 bases, with 9 bases between. DNA of the CDR3: TGTGCCAGCAGTTACGTTGGGGCTTACGAGCAGTACTTC. This translates into CASSYVGAYEQYF.

The rearrangement links TRBV7-9 to TRBJ1-1; the D is unclear. Germline V gene data show CDR1 as SEHNR and CDR2 as FQNEAQ (reference sequence). The CDR3 has 15 amino acids. V was cut by 1 base and J by 6 bases, with 15 bases left in between. The DNA for the CDR3 is TGTGCCAGCAGCTTAGAGTACAGCCTTGGCGCTGAAGCTTTCTTT. Translating gives CASSLEYSLGAEAFF.

This rearrangement joins TRBV6-1 to TRBJ1-5, with D unclear. Germline V CDR1 and CDR2: MNHNS, SASEGT. Trimming took 8 bases from V and 2 from J, leaving 10 bases between them. The CDR3 has 13 residues. For the CDR3, the DNA is TGTGCCAGCCGATATCCGGGCAATCAGCCCCAGCATTTT. This encodes CASRYPGNQPQHF.

This clone was picked up one time. The genes are TRBV11-3 and TRBJ2-7, with TRBD1 matching over 10 bases. CDR3 length: 15 residues. J was trimmed by 5 bases and V by 5 bases; bases with no gene match: 9. Germline values: CDR1 SGHNT, CDR2 YENEEA. Here the CDR3 reads CASSGGTGVFDEQYF. CDR3 bases: TGTGCCAGCAGCGGGGGGACAGGGGTTTTCGACGAGCAGTACTTC.

The chain has TRBV29-1 and TRBJ1-2; the D gene is possibly TRBD1 (6 bases). The germline V gene has CDR1 SQVTM and CDR2 ANQGSEA. The CDR3 is 15 residues long. V shed 0 bases and J shed 4 bases, with 15 bases lying between them. This CDR3 is CSVEEPRQVFYGYTF. DNA of the CDR3: TGCAGCGTTGAAGAACCTCGACAGGTCTTCTATGGCTACACCTTC.

This clone was found once. This chain links TRBV5-1 with TRBJ2-7; tentatively, D is TRBD1 (6 bases). Between the trimmed V and J ends, which lost 4 bases and 5 bases, there was a span of 16 bases. The CDR3 is made up of 14 amino acids. From germline, CDR1 is SGHRS and CDR2 YFSETQ. DNA of the CDR3: TGCGCCAGCAGCGACACAGGGATGGGCGACGAGCAGTACTTC. As protein: CASSDTGMGDEQYF.

The rearrangement uses TRBV7-9 and TRBJ2-5, with D possibly being TRBD1 or TRBD2 (6 bases each). Germline V lookup: CDR1 SEHNR, CDR2 FQNEAQ (reference sequence). Between the trimmed V and J ends, which lost 2 bases and 5 bases, there was a span of 15 bases. The CDR3 extends over 15 amino acids. The CDR3 sequence is CASSLHIGGLETQYF. CDR3 coding DNA: TGTGCCAGCAGCTTACATATAGGGGGGCTGGAGACCCAGTACTTC.